This TCR beta chain is from a study of T cells expressing NK-cell markers. Points from the study as a whole: Researchers report these clonotypes also headed the CD3+CD56-NKG2C+ fraction in a handful of donors.

TCRdb reprocessed the 5' RACE reads and keeps a single row for each CDR3 protein, giving no DNA. The sample is made up of 440,000 or so distinct CDR3 sequences, and the top ten hold less than 7.5% of it. The CDR3 totals 14 residues. As for this clonotype: Its antigen remains unknown.

The sequence derives from a woman between 18 and 70 years old in good health. The sequencing sample was made of blood T cells: a sorted CD56 or NKG2C T cell subset, CD4+ or CD8+ T cells, or bulk PBMC T cells (not recorded which). The chain uses TRBV12-3 or TRBV12-4 and TRBJ1-1; no DNA is available, so the TRBD1 call from TCRdb remains unchecked. The CDR3 reads CASTMTGGMTEAFF.